This T cell receptor beta chain was sequenced during a study of lymphopenia after photon versus proton radiotherapy. The junction had 4 bases not matched to a gene; V was cut back by 6 bases and J by 8 bases. This CDR3 spans 14 amino acids. Germline V gene data show CDR1 as MDHEN and CDR2 as SYDVKM. The method was immunoSEQ multiplex PCR; TCRdb's version includes in-frame clones alone and lacks a portion of them. The sample contains thousands of clones, about two thirds of which appear only once. About this clone itself: Antigen specificity is unknown.

Study-wide results and caveats: Under photons, naive T cells and diversity fell while effector/memory populations rose. A bigger post-nadir fall in TCR diversity correlated inversely with survival time in deceased patients. Better survival with proton therapy was suggested as possible, not demonstrated.

The material sequenced was peripheral blood, taken from a patient treated with proton-based radiotherapy. The chain has TRBV28 and TRBJ2-1; 13 bases map to TRBD2. The sequence derives from a man of 80 years or more with esophageal cancer. The CDR3 DNA is TGTGCCAGCAGAACTAGCGGGGGGGCCGATGAGCAGTTCTTC. Translated: CASRTSGGADEQFF.